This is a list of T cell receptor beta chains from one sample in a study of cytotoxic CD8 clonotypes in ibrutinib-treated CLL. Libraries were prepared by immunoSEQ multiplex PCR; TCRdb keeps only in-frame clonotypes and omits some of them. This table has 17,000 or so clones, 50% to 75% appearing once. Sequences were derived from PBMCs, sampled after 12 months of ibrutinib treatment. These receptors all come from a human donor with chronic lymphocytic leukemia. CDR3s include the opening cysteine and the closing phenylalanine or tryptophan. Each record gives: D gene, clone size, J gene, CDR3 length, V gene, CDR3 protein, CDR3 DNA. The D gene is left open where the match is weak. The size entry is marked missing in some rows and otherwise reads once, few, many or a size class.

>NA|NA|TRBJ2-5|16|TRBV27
CASSSIMGTVQETQYF
TGTGCCAGCAGCTCCATAATGGGTACAGTCCAAGAGACCCAGTACTTC
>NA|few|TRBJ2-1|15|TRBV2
CAGRPRSRIENEQFF
TGTGCCGGGCGTCCGAGGTCGCGTATCGAGAATGAGCAGTTCTTC
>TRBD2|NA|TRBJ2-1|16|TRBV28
CASSSLGTRTANEQFF
TGTGCCAGCAGTTCCCTCGGGACTAGGACGGCCAATGAGCAGTTCTTC
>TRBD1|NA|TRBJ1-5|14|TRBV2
CASSSGTGGQPQHF
TGTGCCAGCAGTTCCGGGACAGGGGGCCAGCCCCAGCATTTT
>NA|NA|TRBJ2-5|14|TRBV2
CASSGGALAETQYF
TGTGCCAGCAGTGGTGGAGCGCTAGCGGAGACCCAGTACTTC
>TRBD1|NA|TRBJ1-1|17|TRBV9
CASSAVKGQGANTEAFF
TGTGCCAGCAGCGCGGTGAAGGGACAGGGGGCAAACACTGAAGCTTTCTTT
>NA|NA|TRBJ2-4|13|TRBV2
CASSEGGESVQYF
TGTGCCAGCAGTGAAGGCGGCGAGTCTGTTCAGTACTTC
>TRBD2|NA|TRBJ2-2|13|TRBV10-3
CAIRSGSTGELFF
TGTGCCATCAGGAGCGGGAGTACCGGGGAGCTGTTTTTT
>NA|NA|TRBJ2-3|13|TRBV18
CASSPIGQDTQYF
TGTGCCAGCTCACCAATAGGGCAGGATACGCAGTATTTT
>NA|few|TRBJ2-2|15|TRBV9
CASGARQENTGELFF
TGTGCCAGCGGGGCTAGACAGGAGAACACCGGGGAGCTGTTTTTT
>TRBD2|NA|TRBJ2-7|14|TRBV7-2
CASSLEGSGTSQYF
TGTGCCAGCAGCTTAGAAGGTAGCGGGACTTCGCAGTACTTC
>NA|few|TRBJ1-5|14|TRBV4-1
CASSQERGRQPQHF
TGCGCCAGCAGCCAAGAGAGGGGTAGGCAGCCCCAGCATTTT
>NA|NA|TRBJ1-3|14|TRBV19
CASTYRSSGNTIYF
TGTGCCAGTACCTACCGAAGCTCTGGAAACACCATATATTTT
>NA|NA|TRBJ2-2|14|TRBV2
CASSDERITGELFF
TGTGCCAGCAGTGATGAGCGAATAACCGGGGAGCTGTTTTTT
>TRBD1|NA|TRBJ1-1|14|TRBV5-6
CASSGGTGRTEAFF
TGTGCCAGCAGCGGGGGGACAGGGCGGACTGAAGCTTTCTTT
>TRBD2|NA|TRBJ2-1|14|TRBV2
CASKAGGAYNEQFF
TGTGCCAGCAAAGCGGGAGGGGCCTACAATGAGCAGTTCTTC
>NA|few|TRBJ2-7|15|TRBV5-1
CASSRGAGGLEEQYF
TGCGCCAGCAGCCGCGGGGCAGGAGGACTGGAAGAGCAGTACTTC
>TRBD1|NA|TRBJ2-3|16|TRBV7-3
CASSLGQGRRTDTQYF
TGTGCCAGCAGCCTGGGACAGGGGAGACGGACAGATACGCAGTATTTT
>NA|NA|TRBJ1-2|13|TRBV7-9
CASSLPGNYGYTF
TGTGCCAGCAGCTTGCCTGGGAACTATGGCTACACCTTC
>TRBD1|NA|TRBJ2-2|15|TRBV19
CASLPGTENTGELFF
TGTGCCAGTCTCCCCGGGACAGAAAACACCGGGGAGCTGTTTTTT
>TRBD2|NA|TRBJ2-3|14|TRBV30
CAWRSAGATDTQYF
TGTGCCTGGAGATCTGCGGGAGCCACAGATACGCAGTATTTT
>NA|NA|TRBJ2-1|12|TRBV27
CASSHNQVEQFF
TGTGCCAGCAGCCACAACCAAGTTGAGCAGTTCTTC
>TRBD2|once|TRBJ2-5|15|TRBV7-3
CASSFATSGRETQYF
TGTGCCAGCAGCTTTGCCACTAGCGGGAGGGAGACCCAGTACTTC